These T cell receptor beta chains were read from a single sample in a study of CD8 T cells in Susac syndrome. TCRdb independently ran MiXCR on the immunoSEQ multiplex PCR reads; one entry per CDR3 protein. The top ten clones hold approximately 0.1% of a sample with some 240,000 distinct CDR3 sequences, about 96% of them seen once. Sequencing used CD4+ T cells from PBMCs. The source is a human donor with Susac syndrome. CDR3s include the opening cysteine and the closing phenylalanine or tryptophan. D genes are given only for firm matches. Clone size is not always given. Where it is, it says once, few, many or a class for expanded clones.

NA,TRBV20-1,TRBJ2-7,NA,TGCAGTGCTTCATCACAGGGAAGCTCCTACGAGCAGTACTTC,CSASSQGSSYEQYF
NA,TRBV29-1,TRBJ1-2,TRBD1,TGCAGCGCCCCGGGACAGGCTAACTATGGCTACACCTTC,CSAPGQANYGYTF
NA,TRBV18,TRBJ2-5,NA,TGTGCCAGCTCACCACAAAGCTTGCCAGGGGATCAAGAGACCCAGTACTTC,CASSPQSLPGDQETQYF
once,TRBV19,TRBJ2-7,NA,TGTGCCAGTAATCCGGGGGTGGCCGGCGCCTACGAGCAGTACTTC,CASNPGVAGAYEQYF
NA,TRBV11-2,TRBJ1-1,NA,TGTGCCAGCAGCTTTCGAGGGGAAGCTTTCTTT,CASSFRGEAFF
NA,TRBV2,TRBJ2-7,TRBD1,TGTGCCAGCATGGGACAGGGTTCCTACGAGCAGTACTTC,CASMGQGSYEQYF
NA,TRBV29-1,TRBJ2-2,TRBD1,TGCAGCGTTGAAAGACAGGGAAAAACCGGGGAGCTGTTTTTT,CSVERQGKTGELFF
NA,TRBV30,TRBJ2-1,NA,TGTGCCTGGAGTGTAGACAATGAGCAGTTCTTC,CAWSVDNEQFF
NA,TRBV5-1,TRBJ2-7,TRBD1,TGCGCCAGCAGCTTATACAGGGGGCCTTCCTACGAGCAGTACTTC,CASSLYRGPSYEQYF
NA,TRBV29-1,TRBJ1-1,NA,TGCAGCGGTGACAGGTACGGCACTGAAGCTTTCTTT,CSGDRYGTEAFF
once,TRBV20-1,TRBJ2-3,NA,TGCAGTGCGGACTCCACAGATACGCAGTATTTT,CSADSTDTQYF
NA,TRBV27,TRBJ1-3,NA,TGTGCCAGCAGCACCCGAAAGAACTCTGGAAACACCATATATTTT,CASSTRKNSGNTIYF
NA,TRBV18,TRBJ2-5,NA,TGTGCCAGCTCAACGGGACCCAAAGAGACCCAGTACTTC,CASSTGPKETQYF
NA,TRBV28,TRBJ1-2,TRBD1,TGTGCCAGCAGTCCGGACAGGTCCCCAAACTATGGCTACACCTTC,CASSPDRSPNYGYTF
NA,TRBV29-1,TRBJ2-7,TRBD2,TGCAGCACCCGGACTAGCGGGAGTTACGAGCAGTACTTC,CSTRTSGSYEQYF
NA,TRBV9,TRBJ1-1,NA,TGTGCCAGCAGCGTCGCCGGATATCTGAACACTGAAGCTTTCTTT,CASSVAGYLNTEAFF
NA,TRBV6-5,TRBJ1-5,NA,TGTGCCACGGGGGCTCAGCCCCAGCATTTT,CATGAQPQHF
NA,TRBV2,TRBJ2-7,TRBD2,TGTGCCAGCAGTGACCTGGGCAGCGGGAACTTC,CASSDLGSGNF
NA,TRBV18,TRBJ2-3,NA,TGTGCCAGCTCACCAACCCCTCGGGGAGATACGCAGTATTTT,CASSPTPRGDTQYF
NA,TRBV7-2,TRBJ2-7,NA,TGTGCCAGCAGCCGACGGGTCCAAGGAGACGAGCAGTACTTC,CASSRRVQGDEQYF
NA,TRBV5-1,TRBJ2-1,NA,TGCGCCAGCAGCGGAAAGGACCCCACTTACAATGAGCAGTTCTTC,CASSGKDPTYNEQFF
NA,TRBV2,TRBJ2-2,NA,TGTGCCAGCCGGTCGCGGGATTGGGCCGGGGAGCTGTTTTTT,CASRSRDWAGELFF
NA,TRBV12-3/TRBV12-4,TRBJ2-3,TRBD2,TGTGCCAGCAGTTTCAACGGGGGGTCTAGCACAGATACGCAGTATTTT,CASSFNGGSSTDTQYF
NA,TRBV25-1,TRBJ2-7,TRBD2,TGTGCCAGCAGTGCACTTGAGGGACTAGCGGGAGTAGGGTACGAGCAGTACTTC,CASSALEGLAGVGYEQYF
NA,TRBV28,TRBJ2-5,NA,TGTGCCAGCAGTTCGGTTGAAGAGACCCAGTACTTC,CASSSVEETQYF
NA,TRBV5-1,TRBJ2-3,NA,TGCGCCAGCAGCTTCTCGGCTAACACAGATACGCAGTATTTT,CASSFSANTDTQYF
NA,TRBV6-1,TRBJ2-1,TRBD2,TGTGCCAGCAGTGGAATGATAGCGGGAGGCAATGAGCAGTTCTTC,CASSGMIAGGNEQFF
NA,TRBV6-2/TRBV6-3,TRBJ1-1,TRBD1,TGTGCCAGCATCATCCCGACAGGGGGTTTGGCTGAAGCTTTCTTT,CASIIPTGGLAEAFF
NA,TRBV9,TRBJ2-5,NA,TGTGCCAGCAGCGCGGGGAGGGGGAAATCAGAGACCCAGTACTTC,CASSAGRGKSETQYF
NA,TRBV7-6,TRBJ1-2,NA,TGTGCCAGCAGCCGACATGGGACTCATGGCTACACCTTC,CASSRHGTHGYTF
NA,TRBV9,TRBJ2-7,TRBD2,TGTGCCAGCAGCTCCTACGGAGTAGCGGGAAGGTCCTACGAGCAGTACTTC,CASSSYGVAGRSYEQYF
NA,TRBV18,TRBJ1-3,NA,TGTGCCAGCTCACCGCTCGGGCTAGGAAACACCATATATTTT,CASSPLGLGNTIYF
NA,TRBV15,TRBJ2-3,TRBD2,TGTGCCACCAGCAGAGGGGCATCCGCGGGAGCAATCACAGATACGCAGTATTTT,CATSRGASAGAITDTQYF
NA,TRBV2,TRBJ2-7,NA,TGTGCCAGCATACGCAGCCGCTACGAGCAGTACTTC,CASIRSRYEQYF
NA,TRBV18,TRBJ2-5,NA,TGTGCCAGCTCACCGCCTTCAGAGACCCAGTACTTC,CASSPPSETQYF
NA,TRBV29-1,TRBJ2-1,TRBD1,TGCAGCGTTTTCGGCAGCCGGGACAGGGACAATGAGCAGTTCTTC,CSVFGSRDRDNEQFF
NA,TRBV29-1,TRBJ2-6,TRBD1,TGCAGCGTAGACAGGGGGTCTGGGGCCAACGTCCTGACCTTC,CSVDRGSGANVLTF
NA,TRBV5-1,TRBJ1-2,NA,TGCGCCAGCAGCCACGGAAAAAACTATGGCTACACCTTC,CASSHGKNYGYTF
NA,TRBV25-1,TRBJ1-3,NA,TGTGCCAGCAGTGGGGGTATCGGAAACACCATATATTTT,CASSGGIGNTIYF
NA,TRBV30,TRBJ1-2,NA,TGTGCCTGGAGTGGGGGACTCTCGGGAGGCTACACCTTC,CAWSGGLSGGYTF
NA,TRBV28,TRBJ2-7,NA,TGTGCCAGCAGTCCCCAGGGTAGCGTCTACGAGCAGTACTTC,CASSPQGSVYEQYF
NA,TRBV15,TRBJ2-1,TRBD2,TGTGCCACCAGCAGGAACCTAGCGGATTACAATGAGCAGTTCTTC,CATSRNLADYNEQFF
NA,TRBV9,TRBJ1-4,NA,TGTGCCAGCAGCGATCCAACAGGGTCACGAGGCAAACTGTTTTTT,CASSDPTGSRGKLFF
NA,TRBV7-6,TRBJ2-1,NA,TGTGCCAGCAGCTTAGCGGGGTCAGGGACCAGGGAGCAGTTCTTC,CASSLAGSGTREQFF
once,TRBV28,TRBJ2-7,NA,TGTGCCAGCAGGGGGGAATTCACCGAGCAGTACTTC,CASRGEFTEQYF
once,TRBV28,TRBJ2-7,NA,TGTGCCAGCAGTTTCCAGGGGCCTATTTTCGACGAGCAGTACTTC,CASSFQGPIFDEQYF
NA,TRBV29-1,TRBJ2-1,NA,TGCAGCGTCCTTGGGTATGCTCACAATGAGCAGTTCTTC,CSVLGYAHNEQFF